Listed here are 28 T cell receptor beta chains from one sample, sequenced in a study of blood T cell repertoires in COVID-19 (TCRdb year 2020). Library preparation employed the immunoSEQ multiplex PCR assay. This immuneACCESS table, as held by TCRdb, lists in-frame sequences with V and J called but not all clones. Of the missing ones, under half trace to an unresolved V gene in checked studies; the others have no known cause. This sample gives fewer than 350,000 clones in total; just over 90% of them show up just once. Of the sample, approximately 2.5% is held by the ten largest clones. Sequenced: PBMCs or T cells enriched from blood (not recorded which). Source of these receptors: a woman aged 40 to 50 with acute COVID-19.

The chain is built from TRBV10-3 and TRBJ1-2; no clear D. From germline, CDR1 is ENHRY and CDR2 SYGVKD. Trimming took off 0 bases at V and 4 bases at J, with 9 bases between the two ends. This CDR3 is 14 amino acids long. The CDR3: CAISESPVLYGYTF. DNA of the CDR3: TGTGCCATCAGTGAGTCTCCGGTGCTCTATGGCTACACCTTC.

The sample holds one count of this clone. J is TRBJ2-1 and V is TRBV5-1, with 8 bases matching TRBD1. Germline assignment: CDR1 SGHRS and CDR2 YFSETQ. The CDR3 extends over 15 amino acids. J was trimmed by 8 bases and V by 0 bases; bases with no gene match: 7. In DNA, the CDR3 is TGCGCCAGCAGCTTGGCCGGACAGGGAATCGATGAGCAGTTCTTC. Encoded protein: CASSLAGQGIDEQFF.

This clone is labeled as medium-sized. The chain couples TRBV27 to TRBJ2-7; 10 bases are shared with TRBD1. CDR1 is MNHEY and CDR2 is SMNVEV in the germline V gene (reference sequence). This CDR3 is 15 amino acids long. Trimming removed 2 bases from V and 4 bases from J; junction bases left unmatched: 5. The CDR3, as DNA: TGTGCCAGCAGTTTAGCGACAGGGGGCAGGTACGAGCAGTACTTC. This sequence encodes CASSLATGGRYEQYF.

This clone came up once. This chain joins TRBV19 and TRBJ1-1, with 7 positions matching TRBD1. Trimming cost V 6 bases and J 5 bases; bases outside gene matches: 9. The CDR3 loop spans 14 amino acids. Germline loops: CDR1 LNHDA, CDR2 SQIVND (reference sequence). CDR3 sequence: CASSPDRVATEAFF. The CDR3, as DNA: TGTGCCAGTAGCCCAGACAGGGTGGCTACTGAAGCTTTCTTT. The whole variable domain, filled in from reference TRBV19 and TRBJ1-1, reads DGGITQSPKYLFRKEGQNVTLSCEQNLNHDAMYWYRQDPGQGLRLIYYSQIVNDFQKGDIAEGYSVSREKKESFPLTVTSAQKNPTAFYLCASSPDRVATEAFFGQGTRLTVV.

The chain links TRBV28 to TRBJ1-5; a weak D match, TRBD1 (5 bases). This CDR3 has 15 amino acids. Trimming took 6 bases from V and 5 from J, leaving 17 bases between them. Per germline, CDR1 MDHEN and CDR2 SYDVKM. The CDR3 coding sequence is TGTGCCAGCAGGCCGACGGGCGGGACTTATCAGCCCCAGCATTTT. Translating it yields CASRPTGGTYQPQHF.

The V and J genes are TRBV7-8 and TRBJ2-7, with 8 positions matching TRBD2. CDR3 length: 15 amino acids. V dropped 4 bases and J dropped 4; count of bases not matched to a gene: 9. Germline V CDR1 and CDR2: SGHVS, FQNEAQ. DNA for the CDR3: TGTGCCAGCAGCTCTCGGGAGGGGAAAAATTACGAGCAGTACTTC. This translates into CASSSREGKNYEQYF.

This clone was found once. V gene TRBV28 combines with J gene TRBJ2-1; TRBD2 matches 8 bases. The V gene's germline CDR1 is MDHEN and CDR2 SYDVKM. The CDR3 is 16 residues long. The V and J ends lost 4 bases and 8 bases, in that order; junction bases with no gene match: 13. CDR3 nucleotides: TGTGCCAGCAGTTCGGAGCGGGAGTGGTTTGGTGATGAGCAGTTCTTC. Translating gives CASSSEREWFGDEQFF. The full variable domain, completed using reference TRBV28 and TRBJ2-1, is DVKVTQSSRYLVKRTGEKVFLECVQDMDHENMFWYRQDPGLGLRLIYFSYDVKMKEKGDIPEGYSVSREKKERFSLILESASTNQTSMYLCASSSEREWFGDEQFFGPGTRLTVL.

The chain joins TRBV21-1 to TRBJ2-7; the table calls TRBD1, which could not be checked here. TRBV21-1 is annotated as a pseudogene. The CDR3 runs to 16 residues. The CDR3 loop is CASSKEGGEGNYEQYF. CDR3 in DNA: TGTGCCAGCAGCAAAGAAGGGGGAGAGGGGAACTACGAGCAGTACTTC.

The genes are TRBV11-2 and TRBJ2-5; TRBD2 is a possible D gene (5 bases). Trimming shortened V by 8 bases and J by 5 bases, and 9 bases separated the two germline ends. The CDR3 length is 11 residues. The germline CDR1 and CDR2 sequences are SGHAT and FQNNGV. CDR3 in amino acids: CASGGGETQYF. For the CDR3, the DNA is TGTGCCAGCGGCGGCGGGGAGACCCAGTACTTC.

The rearrangement links TRBV11-3 to TRBJ2-7, with 9 nucleotides matching TRBD2. CDR3 length: 13 residues. Germline CDR1 is SGHNT and CDR2 is YENEEA. V shed 4 bases and J 7 bases; nucleotides not matched to a gene: 5. In DNA, the CDR3 is TGTGCCAGCAGCTCGAGCGGGGGGCAGGAGCAGTACTTC. This codes for CASSSSGGQEQYF.

J is TRBJ2-7 and V is TRBV19, with 9 bases matching TRBD1. V was clipped by 6 bases and J by 1 base; unmatched bases: 4. Germline V lookup: CDR1 LNHDA, CDR2 SQIVND (reference sequence). The CDR3 consists of 14 residues. CDR3 region: CASRYGTGSYEQYF. The CDR3, as DNA: TGTGCCAGTAGATACGGGACAGGGTCCTACGAGCAGTACTTC.

A remark on this clone: Sequence at one end of the junction differs from germline and may be a read error. This chain joins TRBV5-1 and TRBJ2-1; no definite D call. Germline V gene sequence: CDR1 SGHRS, CDR2 YFSETQ. This CDR3 contains 13 residues. In DNA form, the CDR3 reads TGCGCCAGCAGCTTGAGCCCCTACGATGAGCAGTTCTTC. It translates to CASSLSPYDEQFF.

As DNA, the CDR3 is TGCGCCAGCAGCCAAGATTTTAGCGAGGAGACCCAGTACTTC. Translation: CASSQDFSEETQYF. V is TRBV4-1 and J is TRBJ2-5; tentative D call: TRBD2 (5 bases). The V end was cut by 0 bases, the J end by 5 bases, with 10 bases between. CDR1 MGHRA and CDR2 YSYEKL come from the germline V gene. There are 14 residues in the CDR3.

The V call is TRBV7-8, the J call TRBJ2-7; TRBD2 matches 12 bases. Unmatched junction bases numbered 7, after V lost 0 bases and J lost 10 bases. The CDR3 contains 15 residues. Germline-derived CDR1 and CDR2 are SGHVS and FQNEAQ. The CDR3 reads CASSLAETSGSIQYF. CDR3 nucleotides: TGTGCCAGCAGCTTAGCGGAGACTAGCGGGAGTATACAGTACTTC.

The gene calls are TRBV27 and TRBJ2-1, with TRBD2 matching over 13 bases. From germline, CDR1 is MNHEY and CDR2 SMNVEV (reference sequence). The CDR3 covers 17 residues. Trimming cost V 5 bases and J 4 bases; bases outside gene matches: 8. CDR3 residues: CASSPRLAGGPYNEQFF. The CDR3 coding sequence is TGTGCCAGCAGTCCCAGACTAGCGGGAGGCCCTTACAATGAGCAGTTCTTC.

The rearrangement joins TRBV29-1 to TRBJ1-1, with D hard to call. Trimming pared 4 bases from V and 5 bases from J, leaving 14 bases between. This CDR3 has 13 amino acids. CDR1 and CDR2 (germline): SQVTM, ANQGSEA. The CDR3 region is CSVVIQLDTEAFF. Written as DNA, the CDR3 is TGCAGCGTTGTCATACAGCTGGATACTGAAGCTTTCTTT.

This clone was seen a single time. V usage is TRBV5-6 and J usage is TRBJ1-4; D is unresolved. Trimming shortened V by 2 bases and J by 7 bases, and 12 bases separated the two germline ends. Germline V lookup: CDR1 SGHDT, CDR2 YYEEEE. This CDR3 comprises 14 residues. In DNA, the CDR3 is TGTGCCAGCAGCTTCTTACAGTCCCCTGAAAAACTGTTTTTT. Protein sequence: CASSFLQSPEKLFF.

The CDR3 DNA reads TGTGCCAGCAGCTATGGCGGGAGCGGGTTGACCTACGAGCAGTACTTC. Translation gives CASSYGGSGLTYEQYF. This sequence joins TRBV5-4 and TRBJ2-7, with 7 bases matching TRBD2. With 3 bases clipped from V and 2 bases from J, the junction kept 11 bases outside the gene matches. Germline CDR1 and CDR2: SGHNT and YYREEE (reference sequence). The CDR3 contains 16 residues.

This clone occurred a few times. The V call is TRBV24-1, the J call TRBJ2-1, with 9 bases identical to TRBD2. Germline-derived CDR1 and CDR2 are KGHDR and SFDVKD. There are 16 residues in the CDR3. With 3 bases clipped from V and 2 bases from J, the junction kept 4 bases outside the gene matches. The CDR3 loop is CATSDTTSGPYNEQFF. CDR3 DNA: TGTGCCACCAGTGATACCACTAGCGGGCCCTACAATGAGCAGTTCTTC.

In DNA form, the CDR3 reads TGTGCAAGTCGCTTGGCTCCTGAAGCTTTCTTT. Translating gives CASRLAPEAFF. This chain links TRBV12-2 with TRBJ1-1; TRBD1 reflects the table's D call only, with no check against the DNA. TRBV12-2 is a pseudogene. This CDR3 spans 11 amino acids.

This clone was recorded only once. The chain combines TRBV6-6 with TRBJ2-7; 7 bases line up with TRBD1. J gave up 5 bases and V 2 bases, and 3 bases lay outside the gene matches. Germline V CDR1 and CDR2: MNHNY, SVGAGI (reference sequence). This CDR3 region has 13 residues. This CDR3 is CASSYTDRDEQYF. In DNA form, the CDR3 reads TGTGCCAGCAGTTACACTGACAGGGACGAGCAGTACTTC.

J is TRBJ1-1 and V is TRBV11-1; perhaps TRBD1 as D (5 bases). The CDR3 totals 13 residues. CDR1 and CDR2 (germline): SGHAT, FQDESV (reference sequence). V lost 3 bases and J 7 bases, leaving 12 bases between the germline ends. The CDR3 DNA is TGTGCCAGCAGCTTCGGAGGGGTAGGTGAAGCTTTCTTT. Amino acid sequence: CASSFGGVGEAFF.

J is TRBJ1-2 and V is TRBV30; the match to TRBD1 covers 10 bases. Germline assignment: CDR1 GTSNPN and CDR2 SVGIG (reference sequence). V lost 2 bases and J lost 7; bases outside the gene matches: 7. The CDR3 is 14 amino acids. The CDR3 sequence is CAWSLGTGDGGYTF. In DNA form, the CDR3 reads TGTGCCTGGAGTCTCGGGACAGGGGACGGTGGCTACACCTTC.

The chain uses TRBV27 and TRBJ2-7; a weak D match, TRBD2 (5 bases). Germline values: CDR1 MNHEY, CDR2 SMNVEV (reference sequence). V gave up 2 bases and J gave up 7 bases, with 12 bases separating them. The CDR3 extends over 13 amino acids. This chain's CDR3 is CASSLEGLGEQYF. The CDR3 DNA sequence: TGTGCCAGCAGTTTAGAGGGCTTGGGAGAGCAGTACTTC.

The chain carries TRBV14 and TRBJ2-2, with 12 bases that match TRBD2. The trim removed 4 bases at V and 3 bases at J, leaving 6 bases unmatched. The CDR3 contains 17 residues. From germline, CDR1 is SGHDN and CDR2 FVKESK. CDR3 loop: CASSPLAGGLYTGELFF. The CDR3 DNA is TGTGCCAGCAGCCCCCTAGCGGGAGGGCTCTACACCGGGGAGCTGTTTTTT.

This chain joins TRBV7-2 and TRBJ1-1; TRBD1 is a possible D gene (6 bases). This CDR3 has 16 residues. V lost 5 bases, J lost 2 bases, and 18 bases lay in between. Germline assignment: CDR1 SGHTA and CDR2 FQGNSA. This chain's CDR3 is CASSIGPDRVNTEAFF. The CDR3 DNA reads as TGTGCCAGCAGCATAGGACCGGACAGAGTAAACACTGAAGCTTTCTTT.

Only a few counts were recorded for this clone. This chain joins TRBV3-1 (or the pseudogene TRBV3-2) and TRBJ2-5; TRBD2 matches 10 bases. The CDR3 runs to 17 residues. Germline V gene data show CDR1 as LGHDT and CDR2 as YNNKEL (reference sequence). The V and J ends lost 2 bases and 2 bases, in that order; junction bases with no gene match: 8. CDR3 protein: CASSQNQAGGRQETQYF. The CDR3 DNA reads TGTGCCAGCAGCCAAAATCAAGCGGGGGGGCGTCAAGAGACCCAGTACTTC.

The V call is TRBV3-1 (or the pseudogene TRBV3-2), the J call TRBJ1-4, with TRBD1 identical over 11 bases. The CDR3 spans 16 residues. CDR1 is LGHDT, CDR2 YNNKEL, per germline (reference sequence). V shed 4 bases and J 6 bases; nucleotides not matched to a gene: 7. CDR3 region: CASSPSVGQGDEKLFF. DNA of the CDR3: TGTGCCAGCAGCCCCTCCGTGGGACAGGGGGATGAAAAACTGTTTTTT.